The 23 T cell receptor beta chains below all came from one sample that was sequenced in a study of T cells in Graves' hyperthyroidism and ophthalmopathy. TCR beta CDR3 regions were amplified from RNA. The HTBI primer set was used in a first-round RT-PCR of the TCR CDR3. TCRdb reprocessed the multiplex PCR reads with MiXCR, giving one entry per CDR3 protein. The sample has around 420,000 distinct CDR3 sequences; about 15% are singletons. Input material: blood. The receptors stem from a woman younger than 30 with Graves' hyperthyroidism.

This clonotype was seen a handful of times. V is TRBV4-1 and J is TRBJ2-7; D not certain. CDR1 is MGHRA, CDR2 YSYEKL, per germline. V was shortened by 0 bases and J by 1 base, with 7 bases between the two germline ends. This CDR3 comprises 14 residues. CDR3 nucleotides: TGCGCCAGCAGCCAAGAGTCCGGATCCTACGAGCAGTACTTC. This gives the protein CASSQESGSYEQYF.

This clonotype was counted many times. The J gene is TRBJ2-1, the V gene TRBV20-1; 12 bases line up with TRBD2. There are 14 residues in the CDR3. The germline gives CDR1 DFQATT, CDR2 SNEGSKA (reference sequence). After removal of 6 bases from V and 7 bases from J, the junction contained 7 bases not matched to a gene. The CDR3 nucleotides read TGCAGTGCCTTCGGACTAGCGGGGATGAATGAGCAGTTCTTC. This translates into CSAFGLAGMNEQFF.

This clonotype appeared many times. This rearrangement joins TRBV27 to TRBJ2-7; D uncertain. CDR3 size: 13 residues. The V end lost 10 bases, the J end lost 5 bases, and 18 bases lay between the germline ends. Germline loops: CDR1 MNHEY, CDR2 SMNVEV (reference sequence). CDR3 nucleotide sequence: TGTGCCATGTGTGATAGCAGGTGGAACGAGCAGTACTTC. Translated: CAMCDSRWNEQYF.

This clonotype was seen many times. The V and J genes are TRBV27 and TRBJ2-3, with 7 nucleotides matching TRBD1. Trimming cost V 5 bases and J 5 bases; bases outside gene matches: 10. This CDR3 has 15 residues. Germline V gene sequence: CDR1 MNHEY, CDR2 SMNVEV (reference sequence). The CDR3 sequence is CASSPDRALGDTQYF. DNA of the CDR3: TGTGCCAGCAGTCCCGACAGGGCCCTCGGAGATACGCAGTATTTT.

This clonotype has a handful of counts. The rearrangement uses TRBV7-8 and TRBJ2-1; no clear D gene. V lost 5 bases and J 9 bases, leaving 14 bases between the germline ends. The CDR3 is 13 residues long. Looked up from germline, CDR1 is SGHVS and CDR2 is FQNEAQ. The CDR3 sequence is CASSPRRLSEQFF. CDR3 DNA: TGTGCCAGCAGCCCCCGGCGGCTTAGTGAGCAGTTCTTC.

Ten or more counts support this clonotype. CDR3 loop: CASSPGGTGVYEQYF. Here the CDR3 DNA reads TGTGCCAGCAGCCCCGGGGGGACAGGCGTGTACGAGCAGTACTTC. The chain is built from TRBV9 and TRBJ2-7; weak D call: TRBD1 (8 bases). This CDR3 is built from 15 residues. V was trimmed by 4 bases and J by 4 bases, leaving 18 bases between them. CDR1 and CDR2 from the germline V gene are SGDLS and YYNGEE.

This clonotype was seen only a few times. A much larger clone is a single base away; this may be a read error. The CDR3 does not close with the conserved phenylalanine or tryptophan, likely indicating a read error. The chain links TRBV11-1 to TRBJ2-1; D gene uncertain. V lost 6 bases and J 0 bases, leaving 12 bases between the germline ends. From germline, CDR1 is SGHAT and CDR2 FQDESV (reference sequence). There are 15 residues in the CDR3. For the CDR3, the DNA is TGTGCCAGCAGACTTGACCCGAGCTCCTACAATGAGCAGTTCCTC. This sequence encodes CASRLDPSSYNEQFL.

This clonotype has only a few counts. CDR3 nucleotides: TGCAGTGGAAAAGGGGAAAACATTCAGTACTTC. Its translation is CSGKGENIQYF. The chain uses TRBV20-1 and TRBJ2-4; D is perhaps TRBD1 (5 bases). CDR3 length equals 11 residues. The V gene's germline CDR1 is DFQATT and CDR2 SNEGSKA (reference sequence). V shed 7 bases and J shed 5 bases, with 9 bases lying between them.

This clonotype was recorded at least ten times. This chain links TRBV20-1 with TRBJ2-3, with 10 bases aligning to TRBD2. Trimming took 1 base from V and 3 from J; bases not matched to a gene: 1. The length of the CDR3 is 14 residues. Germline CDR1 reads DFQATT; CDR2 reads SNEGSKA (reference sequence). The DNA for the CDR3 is TGCAGTGCTAGAGTGACTAGCGGGACAGATACGCAGTATTTT. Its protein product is CSARVTSGTDTQYF.

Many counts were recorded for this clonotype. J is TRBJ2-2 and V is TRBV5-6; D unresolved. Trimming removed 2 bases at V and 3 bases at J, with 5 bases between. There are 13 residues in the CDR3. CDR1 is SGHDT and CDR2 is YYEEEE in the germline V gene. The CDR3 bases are TGTGCCAGCAGCTTCCCTGACACCGGGGAGCTGTTTTTT. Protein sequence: CASSFPDTGELFF. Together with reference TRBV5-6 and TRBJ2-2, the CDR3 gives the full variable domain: DAGVTQSPTHLIKTRGQQVTLRCSPKSGHDTVSWYQQALGQGPQFIFQYYEEEERQRGNFPDRFSGHQFPNYSSELNVNALLLGDSALYLCASSFPDTGELFFGEGSRLTVL.

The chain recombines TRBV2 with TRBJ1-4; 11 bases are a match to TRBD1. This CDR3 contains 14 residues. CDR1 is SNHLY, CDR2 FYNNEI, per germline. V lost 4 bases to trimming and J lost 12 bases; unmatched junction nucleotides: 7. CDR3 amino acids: CASSGTGGFVELFF. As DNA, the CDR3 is TGTGCCAGCAGTGGGACAGGGGGCTTCGTCGAACTGTTTTTT.

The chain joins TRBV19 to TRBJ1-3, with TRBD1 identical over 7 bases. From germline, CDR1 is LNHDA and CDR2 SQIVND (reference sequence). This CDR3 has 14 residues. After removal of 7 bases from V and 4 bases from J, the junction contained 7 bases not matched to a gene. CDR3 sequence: CASTLGGFGNTIYF. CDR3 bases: TGTGCCAGTACCCTAGGGGGCTTCGGAAACACCATATATTTT.

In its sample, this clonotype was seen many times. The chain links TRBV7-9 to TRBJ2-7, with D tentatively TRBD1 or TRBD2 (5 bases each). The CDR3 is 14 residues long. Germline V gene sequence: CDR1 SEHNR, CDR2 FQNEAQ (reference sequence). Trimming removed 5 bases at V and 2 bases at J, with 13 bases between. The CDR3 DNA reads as TGTGCCAGCAGCCCCCCGTCGGGGCCCTACGAGCAGTACTTC. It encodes CASSPPSGPYEQYF.

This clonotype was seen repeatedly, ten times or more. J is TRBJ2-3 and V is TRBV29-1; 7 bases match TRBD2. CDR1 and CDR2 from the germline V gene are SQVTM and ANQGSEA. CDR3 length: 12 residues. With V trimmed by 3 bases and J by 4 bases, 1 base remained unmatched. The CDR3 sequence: CSVEGRADTQYF. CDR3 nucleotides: TGCAGCGTTGAGGGGAGGGCAGATACGCAGTATTTT.

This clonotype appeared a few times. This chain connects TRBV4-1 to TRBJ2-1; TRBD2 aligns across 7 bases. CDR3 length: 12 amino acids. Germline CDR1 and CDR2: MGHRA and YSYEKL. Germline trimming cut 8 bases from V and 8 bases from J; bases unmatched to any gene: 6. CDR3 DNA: TGCGCCAGCGGCCCGGGAGGCTATGAGCAGTTCTTC. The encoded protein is CASGPGGYEQFF.

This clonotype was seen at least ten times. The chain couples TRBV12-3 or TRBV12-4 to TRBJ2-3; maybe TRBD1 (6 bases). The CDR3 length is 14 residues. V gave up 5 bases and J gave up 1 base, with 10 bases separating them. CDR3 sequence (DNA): TGTGCCAGCAGTAAGGCAGGGGGCACAGATACGCAGTATTTT. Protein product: CASSKAGGTDTQYF.

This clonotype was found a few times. The CDR3 nucleotides read TGTGCCAGCAGCTTGGAGGGGACTAGCGGGGCCTACGAGCAGTACTTC. Translation gives CASSLEGTSGAYEQYF. The V call is TRBV5-4, the J call TRBJ2-7; 13 nucleotides match TRBD2. The CDR3 is 16 amino acids. Germline V gene sequence: CDR1 SGHNT, CDR2 YYREEE (reference sequence). Trimming removed 0 bases from V and 2 bases from J; junction bases left unmatched: 2.

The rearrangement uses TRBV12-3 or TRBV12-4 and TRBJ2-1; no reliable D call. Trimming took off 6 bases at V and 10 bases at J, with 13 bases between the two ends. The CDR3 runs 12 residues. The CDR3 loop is CASSPGIMEQFF. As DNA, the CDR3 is TGTGCCAGCAGCCCGGGTATCATGGAGCAGTTCTTC.

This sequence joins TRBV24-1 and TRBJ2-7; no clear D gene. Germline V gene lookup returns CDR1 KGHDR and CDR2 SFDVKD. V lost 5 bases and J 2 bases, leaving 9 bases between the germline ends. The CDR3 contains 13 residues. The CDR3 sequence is CATSGQTPYEQYF. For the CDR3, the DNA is TGTGCCACCAGTGGTCAGACCCCCTACGAGCAGTACTTC.

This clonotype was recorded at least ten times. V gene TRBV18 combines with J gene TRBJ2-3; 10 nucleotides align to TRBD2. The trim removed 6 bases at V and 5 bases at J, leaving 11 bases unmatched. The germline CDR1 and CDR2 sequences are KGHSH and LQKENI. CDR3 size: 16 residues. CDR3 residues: CASSQLAGVRGDTQYF. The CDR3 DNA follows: TGTGCCAGCTCTCAGCTAGCGGGAGTGCGGGGAGATACGCAGTATTTT.

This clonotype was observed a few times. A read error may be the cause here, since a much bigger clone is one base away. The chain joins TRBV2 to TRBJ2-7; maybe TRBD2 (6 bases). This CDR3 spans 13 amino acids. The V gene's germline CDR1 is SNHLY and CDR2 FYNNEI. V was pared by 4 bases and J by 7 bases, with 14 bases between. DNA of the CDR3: TGTGCCAGCAGTGCGTCGGCGGGGAGTGAGCAGTACTTC. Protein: CASSASAGSEQYF.

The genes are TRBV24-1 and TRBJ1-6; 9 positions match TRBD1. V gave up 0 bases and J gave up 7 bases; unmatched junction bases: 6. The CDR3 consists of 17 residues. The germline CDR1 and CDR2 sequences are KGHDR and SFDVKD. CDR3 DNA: TGTGCCACCAGTGATTTGCGGGACAGGGTGAAAAATTCACCCCTCCACTTT. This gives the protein CATSDLRDRVKNSPLHF.

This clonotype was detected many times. CDR3 coding DNA: TGTGCCAGCAGTTTCACCGGGACAGGGGGTGAGCAGTTCTTC. Translated: CASSFTGTGGEQFF. This chain uses TRBV28 with TRBJ2-1, with 11 bases matching TRBD1. Germline CDR1 reads MDHEN; CDR2 reads SYDVKM. The CDR3 has 14 residues. Germline trimming cut 3 bases from V and 9 bases from J; bases unmatched to any gene: 4. The variable domain in full, completed from reference TRBV28 and TRBJ2-1, reads DVKVTQSSRYLVKRTGEKVFLECVQDMDHENMFWYRQDPGLGLRLIYFSYDVKMKEKGDIPEGYSVSREKKERFSLILESASTNQTSMYLCASSFTGTGGEQFFGPGTRLTVL.